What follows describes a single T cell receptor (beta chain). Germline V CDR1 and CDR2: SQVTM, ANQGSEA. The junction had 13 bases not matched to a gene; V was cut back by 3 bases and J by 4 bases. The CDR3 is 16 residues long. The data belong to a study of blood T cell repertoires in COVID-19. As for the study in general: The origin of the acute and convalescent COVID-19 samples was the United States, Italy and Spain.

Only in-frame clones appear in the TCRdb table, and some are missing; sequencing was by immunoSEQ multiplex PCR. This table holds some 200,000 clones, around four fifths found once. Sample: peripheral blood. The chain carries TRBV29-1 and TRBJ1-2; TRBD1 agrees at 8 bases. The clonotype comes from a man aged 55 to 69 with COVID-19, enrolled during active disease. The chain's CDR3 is CSVDGGTGGISYGYTF. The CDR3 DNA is TGCAGCGTTGACGGGGGCACAGGGGGTATAAGCTATGGCTACACCTTC.